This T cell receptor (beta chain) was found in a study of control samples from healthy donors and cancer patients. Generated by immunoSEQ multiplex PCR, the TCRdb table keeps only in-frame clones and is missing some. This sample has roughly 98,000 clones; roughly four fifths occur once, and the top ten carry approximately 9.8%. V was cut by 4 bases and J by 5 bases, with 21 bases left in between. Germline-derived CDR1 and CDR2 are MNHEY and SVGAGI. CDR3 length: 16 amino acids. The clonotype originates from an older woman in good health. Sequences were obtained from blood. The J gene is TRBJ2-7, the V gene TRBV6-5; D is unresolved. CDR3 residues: CASSSRRSLEGHEQYF. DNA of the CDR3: TGTGCCAGCAGTTCCCGCAGGAGCCTCGAAGGCCACGAGCAGTACTTC.